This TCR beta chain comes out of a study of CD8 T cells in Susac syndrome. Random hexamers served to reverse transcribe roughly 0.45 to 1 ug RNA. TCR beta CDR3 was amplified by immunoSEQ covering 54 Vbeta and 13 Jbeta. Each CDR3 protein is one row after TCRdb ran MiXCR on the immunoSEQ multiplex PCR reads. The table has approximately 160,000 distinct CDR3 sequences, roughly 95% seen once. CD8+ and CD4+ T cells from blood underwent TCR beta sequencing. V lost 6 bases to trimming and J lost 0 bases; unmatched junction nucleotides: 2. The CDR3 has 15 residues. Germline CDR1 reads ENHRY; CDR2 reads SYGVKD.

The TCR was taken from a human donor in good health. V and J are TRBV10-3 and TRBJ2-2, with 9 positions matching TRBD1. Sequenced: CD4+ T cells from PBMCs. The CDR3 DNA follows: TGTGCCATCAGGGGACAGGGCGCGAACACCGGGGAGCTGTTTTTT. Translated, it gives CAIRGQGANTGELFF.